This T cell receptor (beta chain) derives from a study of blood T cell repertoires in COVID-19. Across the study: Material from acute and convalescent COVID-19 was sourced from the United States, Italy and Spain. From T cells, B-cell-depleted T cells, or PBMCs came the material, which was cDNA or gDNA.

Authors' processing steps: It was from reference gene primer amplification that nucleated cell counts were estimated. Measured with immunoSEQ multiplex PCR; TCRdb has only the in-frame clones, and not every one. D and trimming come from the DNA, and the V and J calls and clone size come from that table. The sample yields about 99,000 clones, roughly four fifths seen once. The ends were cut back, 2 bases at V and 3 bases at J, with 8 bases in the middle. The CDR3 sequence is 13 residues long. The V gene's germline CDR1 is SGHKS and CDR2 YYEKEE (reference sequence). The source is a man aged 55 to 70 with acute or convalescent COVID-19. Sequences were obtained from peripheral blood. The chain employs TRBV5-5 and TRBJ1-1; D unresolved. The CDR3: CASSLIGDTEAFF. For the CDR3, the DNA is TGTGCCAGCAGCTTAATCGGAGACACTGAAGCTTTCTTT.